This T cell receptor (beta chain) is from a study of cytomegalovirus exposure and HLA in healthy donors. Findings and limits, study-wide: It was confirmed in vitro that three of the CMV-associated chains were specific for CMV antigens. Rarity characterized most TCR sequences, yet some public TCRs appeared in many donors.

Separate from the roughly 700-subject first cohort was the 120-subject validation cohort, to which the donors belonged. The protocol was immunoSEQ multiplex PCR, while the TCRdb copy is restricted to in-frame clones and leaves out a portion. The profile shows 100,000 to 150,000 clones, just under 95% of them singletons. Trimming took off 4 bases at V and 4 bases at J, with 13 bases between the two ends. The CDR3 sequence is 14 residues long. Germline V gene data show CDR1 as SNHLY and CDR2 as FYNNEI. About this clone itself: Its antigen is not known.

This chain connects TRBV2 to TRBJ2-5, with D uncertain. The specimen sequenced was PBMCs. The receptor was isolated from a woman aged 18-29 years in good health and CMV-seronegative. Here the CDR3 DNA reads TGTGCCAGCAGTGTAACGGGTGGGTCAGAGACCCAGTACTTC. Its protein product is CASSVTGGSETQYF.